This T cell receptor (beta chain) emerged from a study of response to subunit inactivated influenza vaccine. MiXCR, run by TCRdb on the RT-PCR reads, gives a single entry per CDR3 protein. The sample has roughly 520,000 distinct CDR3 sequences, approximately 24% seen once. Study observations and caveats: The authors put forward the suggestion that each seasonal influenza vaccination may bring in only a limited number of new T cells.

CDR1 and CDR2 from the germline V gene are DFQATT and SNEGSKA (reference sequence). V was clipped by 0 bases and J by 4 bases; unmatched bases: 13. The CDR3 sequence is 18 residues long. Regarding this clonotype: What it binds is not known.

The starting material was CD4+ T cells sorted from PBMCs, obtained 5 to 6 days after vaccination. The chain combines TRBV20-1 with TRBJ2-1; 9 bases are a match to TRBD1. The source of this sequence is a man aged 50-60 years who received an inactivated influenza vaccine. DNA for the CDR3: TGCAGTGCTAGAGACCACAGGGGGCGAAGGGGTGGTTACAATGAGCAGTTCTTC. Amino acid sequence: CSARDHRGRRGGYNEQFF.